Shown below are 25 T cell receptor beta chains from a single sample sequenced in a study of blood T cells in healthy people across ages. A J-beta primer mix and a sample-barcoded 5' primer were used in a second PCR of roughly 6 to 11 cycles. TCRdb reprocessed the 5' RACE reads via MiXCR and lists one record per CDR3 protein. The sample holds around 1.5 million distinct CDR3 sequences, approximately 60% seen once. Sequenced sample: blood. The receptors were gathered from a man younger than 35 in good health.

The J gene is TRBJ2-2, the V gene TRBV29-1; D is unclear. Trimming shortened V by 4 bases and J by 0 bases, and 6 bases separated the two germline ends. Germline loops: CDR1 SQVTM, CDR2 ANQGSEA. The CDR3 runs 13 residues. CDR3 coding DNA: TGCAGCGTTGTCGGGCCGAACACCGGGGAGCTGTTTTTT. Protein: CSVVGPNTGELFF.

The chain recombines TRBV20-1 with TRBJ2-1, with a possible D match to TRBD2 (6 bases). Trimming cost V 0 bases and J 5 bases, with 14 bases left between them. CDR1 and CDR2 (germline): DFQATT, SNEGSKA (reference sequence). This CDR3 comprises 15 residues. Written as DNA, the CDR3 is TGCAGTGCTAGAGATTTGTTAGGAGGGAACAATGAGCAGTTCTTC. It encodes CSARDLLGGNNEQFF.

This chain uses TRBV7-2 with TRBJ2-1; 10 bases align to TRBD1. J gave up 2 bases and V 5 bases, and 3 bases lay outside the gene matches. The CDR3 consists of 15 residues. Germline V CDR1 and CDR2: SGHTA, FQGNSA. The CDR3 nucleotides are TGTGCCAGCAGCAAGGACAGGGGGACCTACAATGAGCAGTTCTTC. Encoded protein: CASSKDRGTYNEQFF.

This chain links TRBV28 with TRBJ2-3; D remains ambiguous. This CDR3 has 12 amino acids. V gave up 6 bases and J gave up 4 bases, with 8 bases separating them. The germline V gene has CDR1 MDHEN and CDR2 SYDVKM. The CDR3 bases are TGTGCCAGCAGAGTTAGATCAGATACGCAGTATTTT. It translates to CASRVRSDTQYF.

This clonotype has only one observation. The chain uses TRBV9 and TRBJ2-5; 9 nucleotides align to TRBD2. The CDR3 length is 17 residues. Germline CDR1 is SGDLS and CDR2 is YYNGEE. V was clipped by 1 base and J by 5 bases; unmatched bases: 12. The DNA of the CDR3 is TGTGCCAGCAGCGTAAGGGGACTAGCCCTTTCTCAGGAGACCCAGTACTTC. This codes for CASSVRGLALSQETQYF.

Notes on this clonotype: The DNA is left out, because the CDR3 cannot be placed on it with certainty; the CDR3 is given as TCRdb lists it. The chain employs TRBV4-1 and TRBJ2-7. CDR1 and CDR2 from the germline V gene are MGHRA and YSYEKL. The CDR3 comprises 16 residues, both ends counted. CDR3 in amino acids: CASSRERSRSVHLQYF.

This chain connects TRBV7-8 to TRBJ2-3; D is unclear. Deletions cut 1 base from V and 2 bases from J, with 10 bases between. The CDR3 is 15 residues long. Germline CDR1 SGHVS, CDR2 FQNEAQ. CDR3 in DNA: TGTGCCAGCAGCTTAGGTCGTTTCAACACAGATACGCAGTATTTT. This codes for CASSLGRFNTDTQYF.

J is TRBJ2-2 and V is TRBV7-8, with TRBD2 matching 8 bases. Germline V gene lookup returns CDR1 SGHVS and CDR2 FQNEAQ. There are 17 residues in the CDR3. V shed 0 bases and J 7 bases; nucleotides not matched to a gene: 10. The CDR3 region has the DNA TGTGCCAGCAGCTTAGCCTGGCGGGGGGCCGATGGCGGGGAGCTGTTTTTT. It codes for CASSLAWRGADGGELFF.

The table lists this clonotype with a few counts. The chain uses TRBV30 and TRBJ2-7, with TRBD2 matching 9 bases. The germline V gene has CDR1 GTSNPN and CDR2 SVGIG (reference sequence). CDR3 length equals 13 residues. The trim removed 3 bases at V and 2 bases at J, leaving 2 bases unmatched. CDR3 nucleotide sequence: TGTGCCTGGAGCCGACTAGCGGCCTACGAGCAGTACTTC. It is translated as CAWSRLAAYEQYF.

This clonotype occurred a few times. V is TRBV5-6 and J is TRBJ2-7; 12 bases align to TRBD1. Trimming removed 0 bases from V and 6 bases from J; junction bases left unmatched: 7. The CDR3 runs 16 residues. The germline gives CDR1 SGHDT, CDR2 YYEEEE. The CDR3 nucleotides read TGTGCCAGCAGCTTGGGCCCCGGGACAGGGGGCACCGAGCAGTACTTC. This encodes CASSLGPGTGGTEQYF.

The chain has TRBV6-5 and TRBJ2-2; 8 bases are a match to TRBD1. Germline CDR1 and CDR2: MNHEY and SVGAGI. V was clipped by 6 bases and J by 7 bases; unmatched bases: 4. The CDR3 is 13 amino acids. CDR3 DNA sequence: TGTGCCAGCAGCGGACAGGGCGGCGGGGAGCTGTTTTTT. It translates to CASSGQGGGELFF.

This clonotype was recorded a few times. The genes are TRBV5-1 and TRBJ2-7, with D perhaps assigned TRBD1 or TRBD2 (5 bases each). V was shortened by 0 bases and J by 4 bases, with 17 bases between the two germline ends. The CDR3 covers 16 residues. The V gene's germline CDR1 is SGHRS and CDR2 YFSETQ. CDR3 sequence (DNA): TGCGCCAGCAGCTTGGATTACGGGGCTAGTCGTTACGAGCAGTACTTC. It translates to CASSLDYGASRYEQYF.

This chain links TRBV10-2 with TRBJ2-3; the D gene could be TRBD1 or TRBD2 (6 bases each). Germline CDR1 reads WSHSY; CDR2 reads SAAADI. V lost 3 bases to trimming and J lost 0 bases, with 25 bases between them. This CDR3 spans 20 amino acids. Written as DNA, the CDR3 is TGCGCCAGCAGTGAAGTTGGCGGGGCAGGGGCCCTTCTCAGCACAGATACGCAGTATTTT. Protein product: CASSEVGGAGALLSTDTQYF.

The rearrangement uses TRBV30 and TRBJ2-4; 11 bases are shared with TRBD2. The end of the DNA fits TRBJ2-7 better, so the J call may be wrong. Germline CDR1 and CDR2: GTSNPN and SVGIG (reference sequence). The CDR3 runs 14 residues. The CDR3 sequence: CAWGSSGRVYEQYF. DNA of the CDR3: TGTGCCTGGGGGAGTAGCGGGAGGGTCTACGAGCAGTACTTC.

This clonotype has just one count. The rearrangement links TRBV20-1 to TRBJ2-3; 10 bases are shared with TRBD2. V trimming: 6 bases; J trimming: 8 bases; junction bases outside the gene matches: 11. CDR3 length: 14 amino acids. The germline V gene encodes CDR1 DFQATT and CDR2 SNEGSKA (reference sequence). CDR3 sequence reads: CSALAGASLGTQYF. In DNA, the CDR3 is TGCAGTGCCCTAGCGGGGGCCAGCTTGGGTACGCAGTATTTT.

This clonotype was seen a single time. This chain connects TRBV24-1 to TRBJ1-2; possible D gene TRBD1, 5 bases. Deletions cut 9 bases from V and 6 bases from J, with 19 bases between. This CDR3 is built from 14 residues. CDR1 and CDR2 (germline): KGHDR, SFDVKD. The CDR3 here is CATGGPMLTDGYTF. As DNA, the CDR3 is TGTGCCACCGGGGGTCCCATGTTAACCGATGGCTACACCTTC.

This chain connects TRBV10-3 to TRBJ2-7, with D perhaps TRBD1 (5 bases). In germline, CDR1 is ENHRY, CDR2 SYGVKD. V lost 5 bases and J 1 base, leaving 12 bases between the germline ends. The CDR3 is made up of 14 amino acids. CDR3 residues: CAISSPSGSYEQYF. DNA for the CDR3: TGTGCCATCAGTTCTCCCTCAGGGTCCTACGAGCAGTACTTC.

The V call is TRBV11-2, the J call TRBJ2-1, with D perhaps TRBD2 (6 bases). The CDR3 spans 17 residues. Germline CDR1 is SGHAT and CDR2 is FQNNGV. V was trimmed by 0 bases and J by 6 bases, leaving 18 bases between them. CDR3 nucleotide sequence: TGTGCCAGCAGCTTAGATGTCTGGGGCGGGGCTCCCAATGAGCAGTTCTTC. Its translation is CASSLDVWGGAPNEQFF. The full variable domain, completed using reference TRBV11-2 and TRBJ2-1, is EAGVAQSPRYKIIEKRQSVAFWCNPISGHATLYWYQQILGQGPKLLIQFQNNGVVDDSQLPKDRFSAERLKGVDSTLKIQPAKLEDSAVYLCASSLDVWGGAPNEQFFGPGTRLTVL.

This clonotype showed up just once. The chain uses TRBV5-6 and TRBJ2-5; a weak D match, TRBD1 (5 bases). Germline CDR1 and CDR2: SGHDT and YYEEEE. CDR3 length: 16 amino acids. The V end lost 4 bases, the J end lost 2 bases, and 18 bases lay between the germline ends. CDR3 loop: CASSPWQVGAQETQYF. Here the CDR3 DNA reads TGTGCCAGCAGCCCGTGGCAGGTTGGGGCTCAAGAGACCCAGTACTTC.

The chain recombines TRBV5-1 with TRBJ1-2; maybe TRBD1 (5 bases). Germline CDR1 SGHRS, CDR2 YFSETQ. V gave up 4 bases and J gave up 4 bases, with 20 bases separating them. The CDR3 runs to 16 residues. The CDR3 loop reads CASSPDSASGGYGYTF. CDR3 nucleotides: TGCGCCAGCAGCCCAGATAGTGCCTCGGGGGGCTATGGCTACACCTTC.

V usage is TRBV7-9 and J usage is TRBJ1-2; the D is unclear. Trimming shortened V by 3 bases and J by 3 bases, and 8 bases separated the two germline ends. The CDR3 contains 13 residues. Germline loops: CDR1 SEHNR, CDR2 FQNEAQ (reference sequence). DNA of the CDR3: TGTGCCAGCAGCTTTAACGGTGACTATGGCTACACCTTC. This encodes CASSFNGDYGYTF.

DNA for the CDR3: TGCAGTGGACAGTATAATGAAAAACTGTTTTTT. Translation gives CSGQYNEKLFF. The genes are TRBV29-1 and TRBJ1-4, with D perhaps matching TRBD1 (6 bases). Germline assignment: CDR1 SQVTM and CDR2 ANQGSEA. The CDR3 is 11 residues long.

This clonotype has only one observation. J is TRBJ1-4 and V is TRBV20-1; tentative D call: TRBD1 (5 bases). Germline values: CDR1 DFQATT, CDR2 SNEGSKA (reference sequence). V gave up 6 bases and J gave up 5 bases, with 22 bases separating them. This CDR3 has 16 residues. CDR3 protein: CSARLKPGSLNEKLFF. Here the CDR3 DNA reads TGCAGTGCCCGACTAAAACCAGGGAGTTTGAATGAAAAACTGTTTTTT.

This clonotype was recorded a few times. The V and J genes are TRBV29-1 and TRBJ2-5; tentative D call: TRBD2 (5 bases). Germline CDR1 SQVTM, CDR2 ANQGSEA. Deletions cut 4 bases from V and 5 bases from J, with 11 bases between. The CDR3 has 12 residues. The CDR3 DNA reads TGCAGCGTTGCCCCCGGCGGGGAGACCCAGTACTTC. Translation: CSVAPGGETQYF.

CDR3 amino acids: CASTMGDWDLSQHF. CDR3 nucleotides: TGTGCCAGCACCATGGGGGACTGGGATCTTTCCCAGCATTTT. The V and J genes are TRBV28 and TRBJ1-5; D is possibly TRBD1 (5 bases). The CDR3 is 14 residues long. The V end lost 7 bases, the J end lost 11 bases, and 21 bases lay between the germline ends. Germline lookup yields CDR1 MDHEN and CDR2 SYDVKM.